The clone carrying this TCR beta chain was seen more than once but under ten times. The data are from a study of blood T cell repertoires in COVID-19. The V and J ends lost 4 bases and 8 bases, in that order; junction bases with no gene match: 11. The CDR3 has 14 residues. Germline lookup yields CDR1 SQVTM and CDR2 ANQGSEA. In the original workflow: How many nucleated cells were present was estimated from reference gene primer amplification. The data were produced by immunoSEQ multiplex PCR, yet TCRdb's version contains in-frame clones alone and is incomplete. V and J calls plus clone size are reproduced from that table; the DNA served to infer D and trimming. This table holds approximately 190,000 clones, about four fifths found once.

The clonotype originates from a man aged 55 to 70 with acute or convalescent COVID-19. The chain has TRBV29-1 and TRBJ1-2; TRBD1 matches at 9 bases. Sequencing input: peripheral blood. The CDR3 DNA is TGCAGCGTTGGTCAACAGGGGGCCCGGAGAGGCTACACCTTC. Translated: CSVGQQGARRGYTF.